The present entry profiles one TCR beta chain with its context. No antigen is known for it. Free of recent acute infections or vaccinations, the donors were healthy HIV-negative adults. Among the donors, all were Caucasian adults who lived in Nashville, Tennessee. Produced via immunoSEQ multiplex PCR; TCRdb's table is partial and in-frame only. The sample records millions of clones, more than 80% being singletons. These data come from a study of shared clonotypes between healthy human individuals. Findings and caveats of the study: Despite large depth, rarefaction showed incomplete sorted-subset sequencing. A reduction in generation probabilities was seen for non-shared clonotypes relative to those shared by all four donors.

The sequencing input was naive CD4+ T cells sorted from blood. The subset was: CD45RA+ positively selected. The origin of this receptor is a man aged 18-30 years in good health.

CDR3 nucleotides: TGTGCCAGCAGCTTATCCCCCCAATACGAGCAGTACTTC. Translation gives CASSLSPQYEQYF. The genes are TRBV7-2 and TRBJ2-7; D unresolved. Germline CDR1 and CDR2: SGHTA and FQGNSA. Trimming left V 2 bases short and J 4 bases short, with 9 bases between. The CDR3 runs to 13 residues.